The 25 T cell receptor beta chains below were found in one sample sequenced in a study of cytomegalovirus exposure and HLA in healthy donors. The table came from immunoSEQ multiplex PCR; TCRdb's copy has only in-frame clones and leaves some out. The data contain 59,000 or so clones, approximately 89% of them singletons. Sequenced sample: PBMCs. These receptor sequences come from a woman aged 18-29 years in good health and CMV-seronegative.

V usage is TRBV30 and J usage is TRBJ1-3; D is unresolved. The CDR3 runs to 12 residues. Trimming took off 0 bases at V and 4 bases at J, with 4 bases between the two ends. Germline lookup yields CDR1 GTSNPN and CDR2 SVGIG (reference sequence). The CDR3 nucleotides read TGTGCCTGGAGTGTACGGGGAAACACCATATATTTT. It yields the protein CAWSVRGNTIYF.

The rearrangement uses TRBV29-1 and TRBJ1-2; D remains ambiguous. V lost 5 bases to trimming and J lost 2 bases, with 15 bases between them. The germline V gene encodes CDR1 SQVTM and CDR2 ANQGSEA. The CDR3 totals 14 residues. The CDR3: CSVSPRLSNYGYTF. The CDR3 DNA sequence: TGCAGCGTTAGCCCTCGCCTTTCCAACTATGGCTACACCTTC.

The rearrangement links TRBV5-1 to TRBJ2-3, with 7 bases lining up with TRBD2. Losses at the gene ends were 8 bases for V and 7 bases for J; bases not matched to a gene: 16. The CDR3 spans 15 residues. Germline loops: CDR1 SGHRS, CDR2 YFSETQ. DNA of the CDR3: TGCGCCAGTAAGATAGGGGAGGGCCGGTCGAATACGCAGTATTTT. Its translation is CASKIGEGRSNTQYF.

The chain has TRBV2 and TRBJ1-5, with TRBD1 matching over 8 bases. The CDR3 extends over 15 amino acids. Trimming took 7 bases from V and 2 from J; bases not matched to a gene: 7. Germline CDR1 SNHLY, CDR2 FYNNEI. CDR3 nucleotide sequence: TGTGCCAGCACTGGTACAGGGGGGGGCAATCAGCCCCAGCATTTT. Residues: CASTGTGGGNQPQHF.

J is TRBJ1-2 and V is TRBV28; D is possibly TRBD1 (5 bases). The germline CDR1 and CDR2 sequences are MDHEN and SYDVKM. The V end was cut by 4 bases, the J end by 8 bases, with 20 bases between. The CDR3 extends over 15 amino acids. CDR3 region: CASSSLYGGAGGYTF. The CDR3 bases are TGTGCCAGCAGTTCCCTGTATGGAGGGGCGGGGGGCTACACCTTC.

This clone was observed once. The CDR3: CASSPATSYNEQFF. The CDR3 DNA follows: TGTGCCAGCTCGCCCGCTACCTCCTACAATGAGCAGTTCTTC. This rearrangement joins TRBV25-1 to TRBJ2-1; no reliable D call. The CDR3 totals 14 residues. Germline-derived CDR1 and CDR2 are MGHDK and SYGVNS. Trimming removed 8 bases at V and 0 bases at J, with 11 bases between.

This clone was observed once. V and J are TRBV2 and TRBJ1-5; the D is unclear. The CDR3 loop spans 13 amino acids. Looked up from germline, CDR1 is SNHLY and CDR2 is FYNNEI. V lost 10 bases, J lost 3 bases, and 13 bases lay in between. Here the CDR3 reads CAISRDFNQPQHF. The CDR3 region has the DNA TGTGCCATCTCCCGAGATTTCAATCAGCCCCAGCATTTT.

The DNA for the CDR3 is TGTGCCAGTAGTATAGGGGACAGGGGAGCCAATGAGCAGTTCTTC. Encoded protein: CASSIGDRGANEQFF. The chain uses TRBV19 and TRBJ2-1, with 10 nucleotides matching TRBD1. CDR1 LNHDA and CDR2 SQIVND come from the germline V gene (reference sequence). After removal of 1 base from V and 6 bases from J, the junction contained 3 bases not matched to a gene. The CDR3 is 15 amino acids.

The chain recombines TRBV7-8 with TRBJ2-5; 8 bases fit TRBD2. V lost 4 bases to trimming and J lost 5 bases; unmatched junction nucleotides: 9. CDR3 size: 15 residues. Germline CDR1 reads SGHVS; CDR2 reads FQNEAQ. The CDR3 nucleotides are TGTGCCAGCAGCTCCTCCTGGACGGGGGGGGAGACCCAGTACTTC. Translation gives CASSSSWTGGETQYF.

The chain has TRBV19 and TRBJ1-1, with 12 bases that match TRBD1. CDR3 length: 14 amino acids. CDR1 is LNHDA, CDR2 SQIVND, per germline (reference sequence). V lost 3 bases, J lost 8 bases, and 4 bases stayed unmatched. The CDR3 loop reads CASSIRGTGGEAFF. DNA of the CDR3: TGTGCCAGTAGTATTCGGGGGACAGGGGGCGAAGCTTTCTTT.

The V and J genes are TRBV19 and TRBJ2-7, with D possibly TRBD1 on 6 matching bases. This CDR3 has 14 residues. Germline CDR1 LNHDA, CDR2 SQIVND (reference sequence). V gave up 5 bases and J gave up 0 bases, with 11 bases separating them. CDR3 nucleotides: TGTGCCAGTAGTCCGGACAGCTACTCCTACGAGCAGTACTTC. This gives the protein CASSPDSYSYEQYF.

This chain uses TRBV6-6 with TRBJ2-5; D perhaps matches TRBD1 (5 bases). CDR3 length: 14 amino acids. Per the germline V gene, CDR1 is MNHNY and CDR2 is SVGAGI (reference sequence). V was clipped by 0 bases and J by 9 bases, with 14 bases between them. The CDR3 protein is CASSYSKAGIAQYF. For the CDR3, the DNA is TGTGCCAGCAGTTACTCGAAGGCAGGGATCGCCCAGTACTTC.

V and J are TRBV7-2 and TRBJ2-2, with 7 bases fitting TRBD1. This CDR3 contains 15 residues. CDR1 SGHTA and CDR2 FQGNSA come from the germline V gene. V shed 1 base and J 1 base; nucleotides not matched to a gene: 0. CDR3 coding DNA: TGTGCCAGCAGCTTAGGACAGGGGAACACCGGGGAGCTGTTTTTT. Residues: CASSLGQGNTGELFF.

The rearrangement uses TRBV6-1 and TRBJ1-5; weak D call: TRBD1 (6 bases). V lost 7 bases and J lost 6, with 19 bases in between. Germline CDR1 reads MNHNS; CDR2 reads SASEGT. The CDR3 contains 15 residues. The CDR3 loop reads CASTRQREGGQPQHF. DNA of the CDR3: TGTGCCAGCACCCGTCAGAGGGAGGGGGGTCAGCCCCAGCATTTT.

This chain links TRBV18 with TRBJ1-3, with 7 nucleotides matching TRBD1. CDR1 KGHSH and CDR2 LQKENI come from the germline V gene. The CDR3 contains 16 residues. The ends lost 0 bases at V and 2 bases at J; junction bases unmatched: 4. CDR3 bases: TGTGCCAGCTCACCACCGAGGGGGCAGGCTGGAAACACCATATATTTT. This translates into CASSPPRGQAGNTIYF.

V and J are TRBV5-4 and TRBJ2-2; tentatively, D is TRBD2 (5 bases). Germline V gene data show CDR1 as SGHNT and CDR2 as YYREEE (reference sequence). V was shortened by 0 bases and J by 6 bases, with 15 bases between the two germline ends. This CDR3 has 16 amino acids. CDR3 coding DNA: TGTGCCAGCAGCTTGGCCTCACTAGGTTCTGCCGGGGAGCTGTTTTTT. It is translated as CASSLASLGSAGELFF.

This chain joins TRBV6-4 and TRBJ1-5; D is unclear. The germline V and J ends were trimmed by 3 bases and 4 bases, with 7 bases remaining between them. The CDR3 consists of 13 residues. Germline values: CDR1 MRHNA, CDR2 SNTAGT. CDR3 protein: CASSESDNQPQHF. CDR3 bases: TGTGCCAGCAGTGAATCAGATAATCAGCCCCAGCATTTT.

The chain links TRBV7-2 to TRBJ2-1, with 9 bases identical to TRBD2. V lost 3 bases and J lost 2; bases outside the gene matches: 2. The germline V gene encodes CDR1 SGHTA and CDR2 FQGNSA. The CDR3 length is 15 residues. CDR3 residues: CASSLASGAYNEQFF. The CDR3 DNA reads TGTGCCAGCAGCTTGGCTAGCGGGGCCTACAATGAGCAGTTCTTC.

V is TRBV7-2 and J is TRBJ2-1; TRBD2 aligns across 10 bases. The CDR3 is 18 amino acids. V lost 1 base, J lost 5 bases, and 11 bases stayed unmatched. The germline V gene has CDR1 SGHTA and CDR2 FQGNSA. CDR3 DNA sequence: TGTGCCAGCAGCTTAGAAGGGGTTAGCGGGAGGCAACACAATGAGCAGTTCTTC. Translating it yields CASSLEGVSGRQHNEQFF.

The genes are TRBV10-1 and TRBJ1-1; D might be TRBD1 (5 bases). V shed 0 bases and J shed 13 bases, with 18 bases lying between them. Germline-derived CDR1 and CDR2 are WNHNN and SYGVQD (reference sequence). CDR3 length: 14 residues. The CDR3 here is CASSESGMWKGVFF. In DNA form, the CDR3 reads TGCGCCAGCAGTGAGTCGGGTATGTGGAAAGGGGTTTTCTTT.

J is TRBJ2-3 and V is TRBV2; TRBD1 matches at 7 bases. The V and J ends lost 6 bases and 0 bases, in that order; junction bases with no gene match: 3. The CDR3 length is 14 residues. Germline CDR1 and CDR2: SNHLY and FYNNEI. CDR3 in amino acids: CASRDRVSTDTQYF. DNA for the CDR3: TGTGCCAGCAGAGACAGGGTTAGCACAGATACGCAGTATTTT. The full variable domain, its missing parts supplied by reference TRBV2 and TRBJ2-3, is EPEVTQTPSHQVTQMGQEVILRCVPISNHLYFYWYRQILGQKVEFLVSFYNNEISEKSEIFDDQFSVERPDGSNFTLKIRSTKLEDSAMYFCASRDRVSTDTQYFGPGTRLTVL.

V and J are TRBV29-1 and TRBJ2-1; 8 nucleotides line up with TRBD2. CDR1 and CDR2 from the germline V gene are SQVTM and ANQGSEA. Trimming took 4 bases from V and 10 from J; bases not matched to a gene: 6. The CDR3 covers 12 residues. DNA of the CDR3: TGCAGCGTTGCACTAGCGGTGAACGAGCAGTTCTTC. Translated, it gives CSVALAVNEQFF.

V usage is TRBV19 and J usage is TRBJ2-6; 8 bases match TRBD1. Losses at the gene ends were 9 bases for V and 9 bases for J; bases not matched to a gene: 10. Germline lookup yields CDR1 LNHDA and CDR2 SQIVND (reference sequence). The CDR3 has 14 amino acids. The CDR3 region is CASSTGARVNVLTF. CDR3 coding DNA: TGTGCCAGCTCGACAGGGGCGAGGGTCAACGTCCTGACTTTC.

This rearrangement joins TRBV28 to TRBJ2-7; D remains ambiguous. Germline V gene sequence: CDR1 MDHEN, CDR2 SYDVKM. The CDR3 runs to 13 residues. The V and J ends lost 3 bases and 4 bases respectively, with 10 bases between them. In DNA, the CDR3 is TGTGCCAGCAGTTTCGGTGCCGAATACGAGCAGTACTTC. Protein product: CASSFGAEYEQYF.

In DNA, the CDR3 is TGTGCCAGCAGCGTAGTGGCAGATACGCAGTATTTT. It is translated as CASSVVADTQYF. The chain joins TRBV6-1 to TRBJ2-3; D uncertain. The CDR3 covers 12 residues. The germline V gene has CDR1 MNHNS and CDR2 SASEGT. The V end lost 6 bases, the J end lost 4 bases, and 8 bases lay between the germline ends.